The rows below give T cell receptor beta chains drawn from one sample of a study of control samples from healthy donors and cancer patients. The data were produced by immunoSEQ multiplex PCR, yet TCRdb's version contains in-frame clones alone and is incomplete. The sample includes some 130,000 clones, roughly 92% of them seen just once. Material for sequencing was blood. Source of these receptors: a young man in good health. The CDR3 runs from the conserved cysteine through the conserved F or W. A D gene is named only where the DNA matches it firmly. Rows give clone size only sometimes, using once, few, many, or a class for an expanded clone.

j_gene: TRBJ1-2
d_gene: NA
v_gene: TRBV7-2
abundance: NA
CDR3aa: CASSYPQGRDYGYTF
CDR3nt: TGTGCCAGCAGCTACCCACAGGGAAGGGACTATGGCTACACCTTC

j_gene: TRBJ1-2
d_gene: NA
v_gene: TRBV5-1
abundance: few
CDR3aa: CASSLSNGDYGYTF
CDR3nt: TGCGCCAGCAGCTTGTCTAACGGCGACTATGGCTACACCTTC

j_gene: TRBJ1-2
d_gene: NA
v_gene: TRBV5-6
abundance: NA
CDR3aa: CASSRGKYGYTF
CDR3nt: TGTGCCAGCAGCCGGGGGAAGTATGGCTACACCTTC

j_gene: TRBJ2-7
d_gene: NA
v_gene: TRBV18
abundance: NA
CDR3aa: CASSNTETYEQYF
CDR3nt: TGTGCCAGCTCAAATACGGAGACCTACGAGCAGTACTTC

j_gene: TRBJ1-2
d_gene: NA
v_gene: TRBV11-2
abundance: NA
CDR3aa: CASSLSTVLYGYTF
CDR3nt: TGTGCCAGCAGCCTCTCGACAGTCCTCTATGGCTACACCTTC

j_gene: TRBJ1-2
d_gene: NA
v_gene: TRBV6-5
abundance: NA
CDR3aa: CASSYPGSYGYTF
CDR3nt: TGTGCCAGCAGTTACCCAGGCTCCTATGGCTACACCTTC

j_gene: TRBJ2-1
d_gene: NA
v_gene: TRBV6-1
abundance: NA
CDR3aa: CASSEQGSAYNEQFF
CDR3nt: TGTGCCAGCAGTGAACAAGGGTCCGCCTACAATGAGCAGTTCTTC

j_gene: TRBJ2-6
d_gene: NA
v_gene: TRBV7-6
abundance: NA
CDR3aa: CASSLVHHSRSDSGANVLTF
CDR3nt: TGTGCCAGCAGCTTAGTCCATCATTCGCGCTCGGACTCTGGGGCCAACGTCCTGACTTTC

j_gene: TRBJ2-6
d_gene: NA
v_gene: TRBV2
abundance: NA
CDR3aa: CASSDRANVLTF
CDR3nt: TGTGCCAGCAGTGATCGGGCCAACGTCCTGACTTTC

j_gene: TRBJ1-4
d_gene: NA
v_gene: TRBV12-3/TRBV12-4
abundance: NA
CDR3aa: CASSPPHEKLFF
CDR3nt: TGTGCCAGCAGCCCTCCTCACGAAAAACTGTTTTTT

j_gene: TRBJ2-7
d_gene: NA
v_gene: TRBV6-5
abundance: NA
CDR3aa: CASSYLARYEQYF
CDR3nt: TGTGCCAGCAGTTACCTCGCCCGGTACGAGCAGTACTTC

j_gene: TRBJ2-1
d_gene: NA
v_gene: TRBV12-5
abundance: NA
CDR3aa: CASGFMSGSHNEQFF
CDR3nt: TGTGCTAGTGGTTTCATGTCGGGGAGCCACAATGAGCAGTTCTTC

j_gene: TRBJ2-5
d_gene: NA
v_gene: TRBV7-9
abundance: NA
CDR3aa: CASSPNAQETQYF
CDR3nt: TGTGCCAGCAGCCCTAACGCCCAAGAGACCCAGTACTTC

j_gene: TRBJ1-2
d_gene: NA
v_gene: TRBV4-2
abundance: NA
CDR3aa: CASSQELRGSGGYTF
CDR3nt: TGTGCCAGCAGCCAAGAATTGAGGGGGAGCGGTGGCTACACCTTC

j_gene: TRBJ1-6
d_gene: NA
v_gene: TRBV7-9
abundance: NA
CDR3aa: CASSFAAGANSPLHF
CDR3nt: TGTGCCAGCAGCTTCGCAGCAGGGGCTAATTCACCCCTCCACTTT

j_gene: TRBJ1-1
d_gene: NA
v_gene: TRBV4-1
abundance: NA
CDR3aa: CASSQRDRNTEAFF
CDR3nt: TGCGCCAGCAGCCAACGCGACAGGAACACTGAAGCTTTCTTT

j_gene: TRBJ1-4
d_gene: NA
v_gene: TRBV5-1
abundance: NA
CDR3aa: CASSLAGAGEKLFF
CDR3nt: TGCGCCAGCAGCTTGGCAGGGGCTGGTGAAAAACTGTTTTTT

j_gene: TRBJ1-2
d_gene: NA
v_gene: TRBV5-1
abundance: NA
CDR3aa: CASSPAPRTANYGYTF
CDR3nt: TGCGCCAGCAGCCCTGCACCCCGGACAGCTAACTATGGCTACACCTTC

j_gene: TRBJ1-1
d_gene: NA
v_gene: TRBV5-4
abundance: NA
CDR3aa: CASSPDVWGEAFF
CDR3nt: TGTGCCAGCAGCCCTGATGTTTGGGGTGAAGCTTTCTTT

j_gene: TRBJ2-1
d_gene: TRBD2
v_gene: TRBV10-1
abundance: NA
CDR3aa: CASSERAGDYNEQFF
CDR3nt: TGCGCCAGCAGTGAGCGAGCGGGGGACTACAATGAGCAGTTCTTC

j_gene: TRBJ2-7
d_gene: TRBD2
v_gene: TRBV27
abundance: NA
CDR3aa: CASSLNAGGPYEQYF
CDR3nt: TGTGCCAGCAGTTTAAATGCGGGGGGCCCCTACGAGCAGTACTTC

j_gene: TRBJ2-7
d_gene: TRBD1
v_gene: TRBV6-1
abundance: NA
CDR3aa: CASSEGGPGGLVEQYF
CDR3nt: TGTGCCAGCAGTGAAGGGGGCCCAGGGGGCCTGGTCGAGCAGTACTTC

j_gene: TRBJ2-5
d_gene: NA
v_gene: TRBV2
abundance: once
CDR3aa: CASSDQRTQETQYF
CDR3nt: TGTGCCAGCAGTGATCAGAGGACCCAAGAGACCCAGTACTTC

j_gene: TRBJ1-6
d_gene: TRBD1
v_gene: TRBV3-1/TRBV3-2
abundance: NA
CDR3aa: CASGPGQDSPLHF
CDR3nt: TGTGCCAGCGGGCCTGGACAGGATTCACCCCTCCACTTT

j_gene: TRBJ1-4
d_gene: NA
v_gene: TRBV6-5
abundance: NA
CDR3aa: CASSYSINEKLFF
CDR3nt: TGTGCCAGCAGTTACTCGATAAATGAAAAACTGTTTTTT

j_gene: TRBJ1-2
d_gene: NA
v_gene: TRBV5-1
abundance: NA
CDR3aa: CASSLDRLDGYTF
CDR3nt: TGCGCCAGCAGCTTGGACAGGTTGGATGGCTACACCTTC

j_gene: TRBJ2-5
d_gene: NA
v_gene: TRBV29-1
abundance: NA
CDR3aa: CSVEDSRRETQYF
CDR3nt: TGCAGCGTTGAGGATTCTAGGCGAGAGACCCAGTACTTC

j_gene: TRBJ1-2
d_gene: NA
v_gene: TRBV19
abundance: NA
CDR3aa: CASSMNSNYGYTF
CDR3nt: TGTGCCAGTAGTATGAACTCTAACTATGGCTACACCTTC

j_gene: TRBJ2-5
d_gene: NA
v_gene: TRBV11-2
abundance: once
CDR3aa: CASSLYATSGETQYF
CDR3nt: TGTGCCAGCAGCTTATACGCGACTAGTGGTGAGACCCAGTACTTC

j_gene: TRBJ2-5
d_gene: NA
v_gene: TRBV5-1
abundance: NA
CDR3aa: CASSLGAGPQETQYF
CDR3nt: TGCGCCAGCAGCTTGGGCGCCGGTCCCCAAGAGACCCAGTACTTC

j_gene: TRBJ2-3
d_gene: TRBD1
v_gene: TRBV4-1
abundance: NA
CDR3aa: CASSQNIQGYTDTQYF
CDR3nt: TGCGCCAGCAGCCAGAACATACAGGGGTACACAGATACGCAGTATTTT

j_gene: TRBJ2-2
d_gene: TRBD2
v_gene: TRBV27
abundance: NA
CDR3aa: CASSTGTSGGANTGELFF
CDR3nt: TGTGCCAGCAGCACCGGGACTAGCGGGGGCGCGAACACCGGGGAGCTGTTTTTT

j_gene: TRBJ1-5
d_gene: NA
v_gene: TRBV9
abundance: many
CDR3aa: CASSVGFASNQPQHF
CDR3nt: TGTGCCAGCAGCGTAGGTTTCGCTAGCAATCAGCCCCAGCATTTT

j_gene: TRBJ1-2
d_gene: NA
v_gene: TRBV9
abundance: NA
CDR3aa: CASSATGSGQGNYGYTF
CDR3nt: TGTGCCAGCAGCGCCACCGGATCGGGGCAGGGGAATTATGGCTACACCTTC

j_gene: TRBJ1-1
d_gene: TRBD1
v_gene: TRBV6-5
abundance: NA
CDR3aa: CASSMDRGNEAFF
CDR3nt: TGTGCCAGCAGTATGGACAGGGGAAACGAAGCTTTCTTT

j_gene: TRBJ1-4
d_gene: NA
v_gene: TRBV4-2
abundance: NA
CDR3aa: CASSQEKATNEKLFF
CDR3nt: TGTGCCAGCAGCCAAGAGAAAGCAACTAATGAAAAACTGTTTTTT

j_gene: TRBJ1-2
d_gene: NA
v_gene: TRBV12-3/TRBV12-4
abundance: NA
CDR3aa: CASSWGDLYGYTF
CDR3nt: TGTGCCAGCAGTTGGGGGGATCTCTATGGCTACACCTTC

j_gene: TRBJ2-3
d_gene: NA
v_gene: TRBV5-4
abundance: NA
CDR3aa: CASSLPFSVSRPDTQYF
CDR3nt: TGTGCCAGCAGCTTGCCCTTCTCGGTAAGTCGCCCAGATACGCAGTATTTT

j_gene: TRBJ1-5
d_gene: TRBD1
v_gene: TRBV7-9
abundance: NA
CDR3aa: CASTSAGTGDFDSNQPQHF
CDR3nt: TGTGCCAGCACCTCAGCTGGGACAGGGGATTTCGATAGCAATCAGCCCCAGCATTTT

j_gene: TRBJ1-2
d_gene: NA
v_gene: TRBV29-1
abundance: NA
CDR3aa: CSVGTGTYGYTF
CDR3nt: TGCAGCGTCGGAACAGGGACCTATGGCTACACCTTC

j_gene: TRBJ1-3
d_gene: TRBD1
v_gene: TRBV5-1
abundance: NA
CDR3aa: CASSSGTAGNTIYF
CDR3nt: TGCGCCAGCAGCTCCGGGACAGCTGGAAACACCATATATTTT

j_gene: TRBJ2-5
d_gene: NA
v_gene: TRBV15
abundance: NA
CDR3aa: CATSGRETQYF
CDR3nt: TGTGCCACCAGCGGCCGAGAGACCCAGTACTTC

j_gene: TRBJ1-2
d_gene: NA
v_gene: TRBV19
abundance: NA
CDR3aa: CATWDIYGYTF
CDR3nt: TGTGCCACCTGGGACATCTATGGCTACACCTTC

j_gene: TRBJ2-5
d_gene: NA
v_gene: TRBV20-1
abundance: NA
CDR3aa: CSARTEETQYF
CDR3nt: TGCAGTGCTAGGACAGAAGAGACCCAGTACTTC

j_gene: TRBJ2-7
d_gene: TRBD1
v_gene: TRBV3-1/TRBV3-2
abundance: NA
CDR3aa: CASSQSGGQGYEQYF
CDR3nt: TGTGCCAGCAGCCAATCGGGGGGACAGGGCTACGAGCAGTACTTC

j_gene: TRBJ1-1
d_gene: NA
v_gene: TRBV29-1
abundance: NA
CDR3aa: CSVDLMNTEAFF
CDR3nt: TGCAGCGTTGATCTCATGAACACTGAAGCTTTCTTT

j_gene: TRBJ1-3
d_gene: TRBD1
v_gene: TRBV5-1
abundance: NA
CDR3aa: CASSFQGTGAGNTIYF
CDR3nt: TGCGCCAGCAGCTTCCAGGGGACAGGGGCAGGAAACACCATATATTTT

j_gene: TRBJ1-1
d_gene: TRBD1
v_gene: TRBV24-1
abundance: NA
CDR3aa: CATSDSVRDRNTEAFF
CDR3nt: TGTGCCACCAGTGATTCAGTTCGGGACAGGAACACTGAAGCTTTCTTT

j_gene: TRBJ2-7
d_gene: TRBD1
v_gene: TRBV3-1/TRBV3-2
abundance: few
CDR3aa: CASSPDRTAYEQYF
CDR3nt: TGTGCCAGCAGTCCGGACAGGACCGCCTACGAGCAGTACTTC

j_gene: TRBJ1-2
d_gene: TRBD1
v_gene: TRBV6-4
abundance: NA
CDR3aa: CASSPRTGAYGYTF
CDR3nt: TGTGCCAGCAGCCCCAGGACAGGGGCCTATGGCTACACCTTC

j_gene: TRBJ1-1
d_gene: NA
v_gene: TRBV5-6
abundance: NA
CDR3aa: CASSLRGTGTEAFF
CDR3nt: TGTGCCAGCAGCTTGCGAGGGACTGGGACTGAAGCTTTCTTT

j_gene: TRBJ2-7
d_gene: NA
v_gene: TRBV4-1
abundance: NA
CDR3aa: CASSQWDGSYEQYF
CDR3nt: TGCGCCAGCAGCCAATGGGACGGATCCTACGAGCAGTACTTC